Listed here are 2 T cell receptor beta chains from one sample, sequenced in a study of regulatory T cells in long-lasting Graves disease. Specified time point: newly diagnosed GD, antithyroid drugs for less than 3 months. PBMC-extracted RNA yielded the TCR library. With iRepertoire HTBI primers and Arm-PCR of CDR3 regions, TCR beta libraries were built. TCRdb reprocessed the multiplex PCR reads with MiXCR, giving one entry per CDR3 protein. The table includes 450,000 to 650,000 distinct CDR3 sequences, roughly a sixth detected once. The data were also submitted as part of a second study, on T cells in Graves' hyperthyroidism and ophthalmopathy.

The sample here was peripheral blood mononuclear cells (PBMCs), taken at new diagnosis, from a patient treated with antithyroid drugs. The receptors shown here come from a woman aged 35 to 59 with Graves disease.

This clonotype was observed many times. The chain joins TRBV20-1 to TRBJ2-1, with a possible D match to TRBD2 (6 bases). The CDR3 covers 15 residues. Trimming left V 1 base short and J 4 bases short, with 14 bases between. The germline V gene has CDR1 DFQATT and CDR2 SNEGSKA (reference sequence). As DNA, the CDR3 is TGCAGTGCTAGAGCTGAGGGAGGTGATTACAATGAGCAGTTCTTC. It yields the protein CSARAEGGDYNEQFF.

At least ten counts were recorded for this clonotype. The V and J genes are TRBV27 and TRBJ2-2; no firm D call. This CDR3 spans 15 amino acids. Germline V gene sequence: CDR1 MNHEY, CDR2 SMNVEV (reference sequence). V was trimmed by 2 bases and J by 4 bases, leaving 11 bases between them. The DNA of the CDR3 is TGTGCCAGCAGTTTAATCCCCCTGTTCACCGGGGAGCTGTTTTTT. Its translation is CASSLIPLFTGELFF.